Each of the 19 T cell receptor beta chains below was sequenced from the same sample in a study of T cell responses to AZD1222 COVID-19 vaccine. The table came from immunoSEQ multiplex PCR; TCRdb's copy has only in-frame clones and leaves some out. The sample yields around 92,000 clones, roughly 93% seen once. This specimen was peripheral blood, taken on day 0 of AZD1222 vaccination. These receptors originate from an adult in good health.

The rearrangement links TRBV27 to TRBJ2-1; 9 bases are shared with TRBD2. The J segment lost 0 bases and the V segment lost 5 bases, leaving 11 bases of the junction unmatched. Germline CDR1 is MNHEY and CDR2 is SMNVEV (reference sequence). The CDR3 loop spans 18 amino acids. In DNA, the CDR3 is TGTGCCAGCAGTCCACGACTGAGCGGGGGGAGCTCCTACAATGAGCAGTTCTTC. Amino acids: CASSPRLSGGSSYNEQFF.

This clone has just one count. The V gene is TRBV6-5, the J gene TRBJ1-1, with TRBD1 identical over 7 bases. J lost 1 base, V lost 6 bases, and 5 bases had no gene match. The CDR3 runs 14 residues. Germline-derived CDR1 and CDR2 are MNHEY and SVGAGI. Here the CDR3 reads CASRTGTENTEAFF. CDR3 DNA sequence: TGTGCCAGCAGGACCGGGACAGAGAACACTGAAGCTTTCTTT.

The chain carries TRBV6-6 and TRBJ2-2; D is ambiguous. The germline CDR1 and CDR2 sequences are MNHNY and SVGAGI (reference sequence). The CDR3 is 16 amino acids. Trimming left V 6 bases short and J 0 bases short, with 14 bases between. Written as DNA, the CDR3 is TGTGCCAGCAGCCTGACTGAAGCAGCGAACACCGGGGAGCTGTTTTTT. Its translation is CASSLTEAANTGELFF.

This chain connects TRBV18 to TRBJ2-3; 9 positions match TRBD2. V lost 1 base to trimming and J lost 1 base; unmatched junction nucleotides: 9. Germline V gives CDR1 KGHSH, CDR2 LQKENI. The CDR3 length is 18 residues. The CDR3 DNA reads TGTGCCAGCTCACCACGGTCCCTAGCGGGGCGGGGCACAGATACGCAGTATTTT. This translates into CASSPRSLAGRGTDTQYF.

This clone has only a few counts. V usage is TRBV27 and J usage is TRBJ1-2; unclear D gene. CDR1 is MNHEY and CDR2 is SMNVEV in the germline V gene (reference sequence). V lost 5 bases, J lost 4 bases, and 14 bases lay in between. The CDR3 totals 14 residues. CDR3 bases: TGTGCCAGCAGTCACCCGGGGTTAGGCTATGGCTACACCTTC. Translation gives CASSHPGLGYGYTF.

CDR3 residues: CASSASGQGSFIEKLFF. The DNA for the CDR3 is TGCGCCAGCAGCGCATCGGGACAGGGTTCCTTTATCGAAAAACTGTTTTTT. The chain links TRBV5-1 to TRBJ1-4; 9 bases fit TRBD1. CDR3 length: 17 residues. V trimming: 4 bases; J trimming: 8 bases; junction bases outside the gene matches: 15. Looked up from germline, CDR1 is SGHRS and CDR2 is YFSETQ. The full variable domain, with the rest looked up from reference TRBV5-1 and TRBJ1-4, is KAGVTQTPRYLIKTRGQQVTLSCSPISGHRSVSWYQQTPGQGLQFLFEYFSETQRNKGNFPGRFSGRQFSNSRSEMNVSTLELGDSALYLCASSASGQGSFIEKLFFGSGTQLSVL.

The chain joins TRBV5-1 to TRBJ1-1, with TRBD1 matching over 9 bases. This CDR3 is 15 amino acids long. The V segment lost 3 bases and the J segment 5 bases; nucleotides outside the gene matches: 8. CDR1 is SGHRS, CDR2 YFSETQ, per germline. The CDR3 is CASSSTGGWDTEAFF. CDR3 in DNA: TGCGCCAGCAGCTCAACAGGGGGCTGGGATACTGAAGCTTTCTTT.

The gene calls are TRBV5-1 and TRBJ2-6; D not resolved. The V gene's germline CDR1 is SGHRS and CDR2 YFSETQ. Trimming pared 0 bases from V and 0 bases from J, leaving 4 bases between. This CDR3 is 15 amino acids long. This chain's CDR3 is CASSLAISGANVLTF. The CDR3 DNA sequence: TGCGCCAGCAGCTTGGCAATCTCTGGGGCCAACGTCCTGACTTTC.

V gene TRBV5-8 combines with J gene TRBJ1-1, with a tentative D call TRBD1 (5 bases). Germline-derived CDR1 and CDR2 are SGHTS and YDEGEE. The CDR3 has 16 amino acids. V was trimmed by 0 bases and J by 1 base, leaving 13 bases between them. CDR3 coding DNA: TGTGCCAGCAGCTTGGAGGGGAGTTTGGCGAACACTGAAGCTTTCTTT. Encoded protein: CASSLEGSLANTEAFF. Drawing the rest from reference TRBV5-8 and TRBJ1-1, the complete variable domain is EAGVTQSPTHLIKTRGQQATLRCSPISGHTSVYWYQQALGLGLQFLLWYDEGEERNRGNFPPRFSGRQFPNYSSELNVNALELEDSALYLCASSLEGSLANTEAFFGQGTRLTVV.

The V call is TRBV5-1, the J call TRBJ2-7; 9 bases map to TRBD1. Germline V gives CDR1 SGHRS, CDR2 YFSETQ. This CDR3 is built from 15 residues. V lost 4 bases, J lost 3 bases, and 8 bases stayed unmatched. The CDR3 coding sequence is TGCGCCAGCAGCCGGGACAGGGAGTCGATCTACGAGCAGTACTTC. It codes for CASSRDRESIYEQYF.

V is TRBV3-1 (or the pseudogene TRBV3-2) and J is TRBJ2-1; 10 bases fit TRBD2. The CDR3 length is 13 residues. Germline CDR1 and CDR2: LGHDT and YNNKEL (reference sequence). V gave up 5 bases and J gave up 9 bases; unmatched junction bases: 4. CDR3: CASSGTSVGEQFF. The CDR3 nucleotides are TGTGCCAGCAGCGGGACTAGCGTAGGTGAGCAGTTCTTC.

This clone was seen a few times. In nucleotides, the CDR3 is TGTGCCAGCAGCCGGAGACCCGGGACAGGGGACGAGCAGTACTTC. Encoded protein: CASSRRPGTGDEQYF. The V gene is TRBV3-1 (or the pseudogene TRBV3-2), the J gene TRBJ2-7, with 10 bases that match TRBD1. CDR1 is LGHDT, CDR2 YNNKEL, per germline (reference sequence). Trimming took 4 bases from V and 5 from J; bases not matched to a gene: 8. This CDR3 spans 15 amino acids.

The chain is built from TRBV6-5 and TRBJ2-1, with D perhaps TRBD1 (6 bases). Germline V gives CDR1 MNHEY, CDR2 SVGAGI. CDR3 length: 14 residues. V gave up 5 bases and J gave up 5 bases, with 13 bases separating them. The CDR3 DNA reads as TGTGCCAGCAGTCCACGGACAGTTAACAATGAGCAGTTCTTC. It specifies CASSPRTVNNEQFF.

This chain connects TRBV18 to TRBJ1-4; D is unclear. Between the trimmed V and J ends, which lost 1 base and 3 bases, there was a span of 6 bases. This CDR3 is 14 amino acids long. Germline V CDR1 and CDR2: KGHSH, LQKENI. The CDR3 coding sequence is TGTGCCAGCTCACCACAGGGTTCTAATGAAAAACTGTTTTTT. It codes for CASSPQGSNEKLFF.

The chain recombines TRBV24-1 with TRBJ1-5; 7 nucleotides line up with TRBD1. CDR1 KGHDR and CDR2 SFDVKD come from the germline V gene. The V gene end was trimmed by 5 bases and the J gene end by 8 bases; junction bases not matched to a gene: 2. The CDR3 is made up of 12 amino acids. CDR3 loop: CATSVTGEPQHF. The CDR3 region has the DNA TGTGCCACCAGTGTCACAGGGGAGCCCCAGCATTTT.

This sequence joins TRBV11-2 and TRBJ2-7; D remains unclear. From germline, CDR1 is SGHAT and CDR2 FQNNGV. The CDR3 sequence is 14 residues long. The V and J ends lost 1 base and 5 bases respectively, with 12 bases between them. In DNA, the CDR3 is TGTGCCAGCAGCTTAGCGGCCCTTGCCAACGAGCAGTACTTC. It encodes CASSLAALANEQYF.

The chain links TRBV13 to TRBJ2-1; no clear D gene. The germline V and J ends were trimmed by 2 bases and 8 bases, with 16 bases remaining between them. The germline CDR1 and CDR2 sequences are PRHDT and FYEKMQ (reference sequence). This CDR3 comprises 15 residues. CDR3 sequence reads: CASSLRPQPSDEQFF. In DNA form, the CDR3 reads TGTGCCAGCAGCTTAAGGCCCCAACCTAGTGATGAGCAGTTCTTC.

The V call is TRBV11-2, the J call TRBJ2-3, with 13 nucleotides matching TRBD2. The CDR3 length is 16 residues. CDR1 is SGHAT and CDR2 is FQNNGV in the germline V gene. V shed 4 bases and J 4 bases; nucleotides not matched to a gene: 5. CDR3: CASSSRTSGGPDTQYF. In DNA form, the CDR3 reads TGTGCCAGCAGCTCTAGGACTAGCGGGGGCCCAGATACGCAGTATTTT.

This clone showed up just once. The CDR3 sequence: CASSSDGGGLFF. CDR3 sequence (DNA): TGTGCCAGCAGCTCGGACGGGGGGGGACTGTTTTTT. The chain recombines TRBV7-2 with TRBJ1-4; weak D call: TRBD1 (5 bases). Germline CDR1 is SGHTA and CDR2 is FQGNSA. The CDR3 runs to 12 residues. V dropped 4 bases and J dropped 13 bases, with 13 bases sitting between them. Full variable domain (outside the CDR3, taken from reference TRBV7-2 and TRBJ1-4): GAGVSQSPSNKVTEKGKDVELRCDPISGHTALYWYRQSLGQGLEFLIYFQGNSAPDKSGLPSDRFSAERTGGSVSTLTIQRTQQEDSAVYLCASSSDGGGLFFGSGTQLSVL.